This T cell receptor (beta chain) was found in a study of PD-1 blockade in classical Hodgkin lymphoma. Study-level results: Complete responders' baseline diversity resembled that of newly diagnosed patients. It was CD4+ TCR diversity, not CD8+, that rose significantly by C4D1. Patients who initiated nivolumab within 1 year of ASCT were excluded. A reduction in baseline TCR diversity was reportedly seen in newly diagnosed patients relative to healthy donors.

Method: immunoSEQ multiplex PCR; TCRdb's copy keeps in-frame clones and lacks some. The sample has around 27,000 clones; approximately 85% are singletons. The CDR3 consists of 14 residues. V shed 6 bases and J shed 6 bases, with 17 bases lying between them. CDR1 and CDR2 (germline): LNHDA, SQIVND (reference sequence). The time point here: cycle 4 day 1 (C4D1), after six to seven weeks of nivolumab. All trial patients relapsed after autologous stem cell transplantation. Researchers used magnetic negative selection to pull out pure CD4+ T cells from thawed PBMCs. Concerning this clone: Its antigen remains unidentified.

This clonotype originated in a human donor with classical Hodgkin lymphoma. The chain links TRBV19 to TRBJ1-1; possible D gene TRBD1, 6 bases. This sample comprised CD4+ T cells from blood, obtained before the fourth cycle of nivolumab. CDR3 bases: TGTGCCAGTAGCCGGAATACAGGGAGTGCTGAAGCTTTCTTT. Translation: CASSRNTGSAEAFF.